The 25 T cell receptor beta chains given below trace back to one sample, sequenced in a study of CD8+CD57+ T cells in acquired aplastic anemia. CDR3 and TCR beta VDJ profiling relied on genomic DNA as the template. TCRdb reprocessed the reads with MiXCR, giving one entry per CDR3 protein. This table holds about 190,000 distinct CDR3 sequences, 64% found once. Sequenced material: sorted CD4+, CD8+, or CD8+CD57+ T cells (not recorded which) from PBMCs. Receptor source: a human donor with severe aplastic anemia or a healthy control (not recorded which).

This clonotype was seen at least ten times. The chain combines TRBV7-2 with TRBJ1-2; 12 bases line up with TRBD1. The CDR3 has 18 amino acids. The germline V gene encodes CDR1 SGHTA and CDR2 FQGNSA. With 8 bases clipped from V and 8 bases from J, the junction kept 21 bases outside the gene matches. CDR3 coding DNA: TGTGCCAGCTGCGACTGGGGGGACAGGGGGCCCCCGATCGCGGGCTACACCTTC. Protein sequence: CASCDWGDRGPPIAGYTF.

This clonotype was detected ten times or more. V gene TRBV29-1 combines with J gene TRBJ1-1; D ambiguous. V was pared by 7 bases and J by 7 bases, with 10 bases between. This CDR3 region has 10 residues. Germline CDR1 SQVTM, CDR2 ANQGSEA. CDR3 coding DNA: TGCAGCGCCCCCGGTATTGAAGCTTTCTTT. Translating it yields CSAPGIEAFF.

This clonotype was picked up a small number of times. The gene calls are TRBV10-3 and TRBJ1-2; 8 bases agree with TRBD1. V trimming: 10 bases; J trimming: 1 base; junction bases outside the gene matches: 14. CDR3 length equals 16 residues. Germline V CDR1 and CDR2: ENHRY, SYGVKD. CDR3 residues: CATIAKGTGDNYGYTF. The CDR3 region has the DNA TGTGCCACGATCGCTAAAGGGACAGGAGATAACTATGGCTACACCTTC.

The sample holds many counts of this clonotype. Here the CDR3 reads CASSYGAQGNGYTF. The CDR3 bases are TGTGCCAGCAGTTACGGGGCTCAAGGCAATGGCTACACCTTC. The chain joins TRBV6-5 to TRBJ1-2; D is possibly TRBD1 (5 bases). V was cut by 2 bases and J by 6 bases, with 13 bases left in between. The germline V gene encodes CDR1 MNHEY and CDR2 SVGAGI. The CDR3 covers 14 residues.

The count of this clonotype is one. This may be a read error: a much more frequent sequence differs by one nucleotide. The chain links TRBV27 to TRBJ1-1, with 7 nucleotides matching TRBD1. Germline CDR1 is MNHEY and CDR2 is SMNVEV (reference sequence). This CDR3 comprises 13 residues. V gave up 4 bases and J gave up 1 base; unmatched junction bases: 0. The CDR3 DNA follows: TGTGCCAGCAGTTACAGGGGGAACACTGAAGCTTTCTTT. Its protein is CASSYRGNTEAFF.

The gene calls are TRBV20-1 and TRBJ2-1; D perhaps matches TRBD2 (5 bases). CDR1 DFQATT and CDR2 SNEGSKA come from the germline V gene (reference sequence). V lost 2 bases and J lost 4, with 18 bases in between. The CDR3 is made up of 16 amino acids. CDR3 bases: TGCAGTGCTAGAACGGCGGGCCGAAACTTATACAATGAGCAGTTCTTC. The encoded protein is CSARTAGRNLYNEQFF.

This clonotype was observed at least ten times. The chain combines TRBV11-2 with TRBJ2-1; 13 bases fit TRBD2. The CDR3 has 18 amino acids. The J segment lost 2 bases and the V segment lost 6 bases, leaving 10 bases of the junction unmatched. Germline V lookup: CDR1 SGHAT, CDR2 FQNNGV. The CDR3 spells CASRGTQLAGGPYNEQFF. In DNA, the CDR3 is TGTGCCAGCAGGGGTACTCAACTAGCGGGGGGGCCCTACAATGAGCAGTTCTTC.

The J gene is TRBJ2-5, the V gene TRBV7-9, with D possibly being TRBD1 or TRBD2 (6 bases each). The CDR3 is 21 residues long. CDR1 is SEHNR and CDR2 is FQNEAQ in the germline V gene (reference sequence). Trimming left V 5 bases short and J 5 bases short, with 36 bases between. The DNA for the CDR3 is TGTGCCAGCAGCCTCCGGGACAATCACCGCCGGGAGAAACTCCGGCAGGAGACCCAGTACTTC. Translation gives CASSLRDNHRREKLRQETQYF.

The V and J genes are TRBV6-2 or TRBV6-3 and TRBJ2-4; D is uncertain. V gave up 2 bases and J gave up 0 bases, with 14 bases separating them. The CDR3 has 17 amino acids. Per the germline V gene, CDR1 is MNHEY and CDR2 is SVGEGT. This CDR3 reads CASSYRLGLLAKNIQYF. The CDR3 DNA sequence: TGTGCCAGCAGTTACCGCCTAGGGCTTCTAGCCAAAAACATTCAGTACTTC.

This clonotype appeared a few times. V and J are TRBV29-1 and TRBJ2-6; 7 nucleotides align to TRBD1. From germline, CDR1 is SQVTM and CDR2 ANQGSEA. The junction had 4 bases not matched to a gene; V was cut back by 6 bases and J by 2 bases. The CDR3 is made up of 14 amino acids. DNA of the CDR3: TGCAGCGTACCAGACAGGGCTGGGGCCAACGTCCTGACTTTC. It is translated as CSVPDRAGANVLTF.

This rearrangement joins TRBV2 to TRBJ1-3, with D hard to call. CDR1 is SNHLY and CDR2 is FYNNEI in the germline V gene. The V end was cut by 6 bases, the J end by 0 bases, with 6 bases between. The CDR3 extends over 13 amino acids. The CDR3 loop is CASRFDSGNTIYF. CDR3 sequence (DNA): TGTGCCAGCAGGTTTGACTCTGGAAACACCATATATTTT.

The V and J genes are TRBV5-6 and TRBJ2-2; no firm D call. V was pared by 4 bases and J by 5 bases, with 6 bases between. The CDR3 is made up of 12 amino acids. Germline-derived CDR1 and CDR2 are SGHDT and YYEEEE. In DNA form, the CDR3 reads TGTGCCAGCAGCCCCTTAACCGGGGAGCTGTTTTTT. This translates into CASSPLTGELFF.

The chain joins TRBV7-2 to TRBJ2-3; 11 nucleotides line up with TRBD1. The V gene end was trimmed by 2 bases and the J gene end by 5 bases; junction bases not matched to a gene: 6. Germline V gene data show CDR1 as SGHTA and CDR2 as FQGNSA. The CDR3 spans 16 residues. The CDR3 DNA is TGTGCCAGCAGCTTAAGGGACAGGGGGTTAATAGATACGCAGTATTTT. Its protein is CASSLRDRGLIDTQYF.

Worth noting for this clonotype: A read error may account for a junction end that differs from germline. The chain joins TRBV7-2 to TRBJ2-5; no reliable D call. This CDR3 contains 15 residues. Germline CDR1 reads SGHTA; CDR2 reads FQGNSA. The CDR3 nucleotides read TGCGCCAGCAGCCTCGGATGGACGGAGCAAGAGACCCAGTACTTC. This codes for CASSLGWTEQETQYF.

The V gene is TRBV7-3, the J gene TRBJ1-6, with a possible D match to TRBD1 (6 bases). The germline CDR1 and CDR2 sequences are SGHTA and FQGTGA. The CDR3 totals 15 residues. The V end lost 6 bases, the J end lost 7 bases, and 16 bases lay between the germline ends. The CDR3 region has the DNA TGTGCCAGCAGTAAACAGGGATTCGGCAATTCACCCCTCCACTTT. Protein sequence: CASSKQGFGNSPLHF.

This rearrangement joins TRBV2 to TRBJ1-2, with TRBD1 matching over 7 bases. In germline, CDR1 is SNHLY, CDR2 FYNNEI. There are 13 residues in the CDR3. The V gene end was trimmed by 10 bases and the J gene end by 5 bases; junction bases not matched to a gene: 10. The CDR3 bases are TGTGCCACAAGTTTAGAACAGGGGTATGGCTACACCTTC. Amino acids: CATSLEQGYGYTF.

This chain uses TRBV2 with TRBJ2-5, with a possible D match to TRBD2 (5 bases). In germline, CDR1 is SNHLY, CDR2 FYNNEI. The CDR3 length is 15 residues. V lost 0 bases to trimming and J lost 6 bases, with 14 bases between them. CDR3 region: CASSEALLGPKTQYF. CDR3 nucleotides: TGTGCCAGCAGTGAAGCGTTACTAGGCCCAAAGACCCAGTACTTC.

This clonotype was picked up one time. The chain links TRBV12-3 or TRBV12-4 to TRBJ2-7, with D possibly TRBD1 on 5 matching bases. This CDR3 has 15 amino acids. V was clipped by 3 bases and J by 4 bases, with 16 bases between them. This CDR3 is CASSLGIGVMYEQYF. The DNA of the CDR3 is TGTGCCAGCAGTTTGGGGATAGGGGTGATGTACGAGCAGTACTTC.

V and J are TRBV16 and TRBJ2-3; no clear D gene. CDR1 and CDR2 from the germline V gene are KGHSY and FQNENV. The V end lost 0 bases, the J end lost 0 bases, and 4 bases lay between the germline ends. The CDR3 sequence is 14 residues long. The CDR3 sequence: CASSQSDSTDTQYF. The CDR3 coding sequence is TGTGCCAGCAGCCAATCCGACAGCACAGATACGCAGTATTTT.

The chain joins TRBV6-5 to TRBJ2-1, with TRBD1 matching over 9 bases. CDR1 and CDR2 (germline): MNHEY, SVGAGI. Unmatched junction bases numbered 4, after V lost 5 bases and J lost 8 bases. This CDR3 is built from 13 residues. The CDR3 DNA sequence: TGTGCCAGCAGTACCCGGGACAGGGATGAGCAGTTCTTC. Protein product: CASSTRDRDEQFF.

Many counts were recorded for this clonotype. V gene TRBV2 combines with J gene TRBJ1-4, with D perhaps TRBD1 (6 bases). This CDR3 comprises 16 residues. From germline, CDR1 is SNHLY and CDR2 FYNNEI. Trimming took off 4 bases at V and 7 bases at J, with 19 bases between the two ends. The DNA of the CDR3 is TGTGCCAGCAGTGGGCACAGGGAAGAATCAGGTGAAAAACTGTTTTTT. This codes for CASSGHREESGEKLFF. Combining the CDR3 with reference TRBV2 and TRBJ1-4 gives the whole variable domain EPEVTQTPSHQVTQMGQEVILRCVPISNHLYFYWYRQILGQKVEFLVSFYNNEISEKSEIFDDQFSVERPDGSNFTLKIRSTKLEDSAMYFCASSGHREESGEKLFFGSGTQLSVL.

The table lists this clonotype with many counts. The chain recombines TRBV2 with TRBJ2-2; 9 nucleotides align to TRBD2. Germline V gene sequence: CDR1 SNHLY, CDR2 FYNNEI. The J segment lost 6 bases and the V segment lost 8 bases, leaving 16 bases of the junction unmatched. The CDR3 length is 17 residues. DNA of the CDR3: TGTGCCAGCCTAAGTGATGGCGGGGGGGCCTTGGCCGGGGAGCTGTTTTTT. Its translation is CASLSDGGGALAGELFF.

This clonotype was counted a single time. The chain employs TRBV2 and TRBJ2-7, with TRBD1 as a possible D gene (5 bases). The germline gives CDR1 SNHLY, CDR2 FYNNEI. The V gene lost 5 bases and the J gene lost 5 bases, with 13 bases spanning the gap. This CDR3 contains 13 residues. The CDR3 nucleotides read TGTGCCAGCAGTTTAGGGCAGGGTCACGAGCAGTACTTC. Its translation is CASSLGQGHEQYF.

The chain uses TRBV7-2 and TRBJ2-2, with D possibly being TRBD1 (5 bases). The V gene's germline CDR1 is SGHTA and CDR2 FQGNSA. CDR3 length: 15 residues. Trimming removed 3 bases at V and 3 bases at J, with 11 bases between. CDR3 in amino acids: CASSFDRGYTGELFF. In DNA, the CDR3 is TGTGCCAGCAGCTTTGATAGGGGATACACCGGGGAGCTGTTTTTT.

Notes on this clonotype: The final CDR3 position lacks the conserved phenylalanine or tryptophan, pointing to a likely read error. It is unclear where the CDR3 begins or ends on the DNA, so no DNA is shown, and the CDR3 is as TCRdb lists it. The gene calls are TRBV7-9 and TRBJ1-4. With termini counted, the CDR3 has 8 amino acids. Germline CDR1 SEHNR, CDR2 FQNEAQ (reference sequence). The CDR3: CASSLVDA.